This entry lists 19 T cell receptor beta chains sequenced from one sample in a study of shared T cell receptors in the human thymus. The table came from immunoSEQ multiplex PCR; TCRdb's copy has only in-frame clones and leaves some out. Of just under 550,000 clones in the sample, 78% were seen once. This sample was shared with a second study, whose subject was human thymus T cells.

The sequencing input was thymocytes. The receptors stem from a boy less than two years old with a congenital heart defect.

The rearrangement joins TRBV28 to TRBJ1-5; no firm D call. CDR1 and CDR2 (germline): MDHEN, SYDVKM. V lost 4 bases and J lost 2, with 9 bases in between. The CDR3 sequence is 14 residues long. Written as DNA, the CDR3 is TGTGCCAGCAGTTCGTACTTTGGCAATCAGCCCCAGCATTTT. The encoded protein is CASSSYFGNQPQHF.

The chain uses TRBV10-1 and TRBJ2-3; 8 nucleotides align to TRBD2. V dropped 0 bases and J dropped 14; count of bases not matched to a gene: 10. Germline CDR1 WNHNN, CDR2 SYGVQD (reference sequence). This CDR3 is 14 amino acids long. CDR3 protein: CASSESTGLAPAYF. CDR3 nucleotides: TGCGCCAGCAGTGAGTCGACTGGACTAGCCCCCGCGTATTTT.

This clone came up a few times. The rearrangement uses TRBV9 and TRBJ1-1; 8 nucleotides match TRBD1. CDR3 length: 15 residues. Germline V gene data show CDR1 as SGDLS and CDR2 as YYNGEE. The V segment lost 0 bases and the J segment 3 bases; nucleotides outside the gene matches: 4. The CDR3 here is CASSVGTGRDTEAFF. The CDR3 DNA follows: TGTGCCAGCAGCGTAGGGACAGGGAGGGACACTGAAGCTTTCTTT.

The chain is built from TRBV4-2 and TRBJ2-7; TRBD2 aligns across 8 bases. The J segment lost 3 bases and the V segment lost 1 base, leaving 8 bases of the junction unmatched. CDR3 length: 16 amino acids. Germline-derived CDR1 and CDR2 are LGHNA and YNFKEQ. The CDR3 here is CASSQGLKRELYEQYF. CDR3 DNA sequence: TGTGCCAGCAGCCAAGGCCTGAAGCGGGAGCTCTACGAGCAGTACTTC.

This clone was seen just once. The chain employs TRBV4-1 and TRBJ2-5; TRBD2 agrees at 14 bases. The CDR3 totals 15 residues. CDR1 is MGHRA, CDR2 YSYEKL, per germline. The J segment lost 11 bases and the V segment lost 1 base, leaving 6 bases of the junction unmatched. CDR3 protein: CASSQVPGLAGVQYF. The DNA of the CDR3 is TGCGCCAGCAGCCAAGTCCCGGGACTAGCGGGAGTGCAGTACTTC.

The chain is built from TRBV18 and TRBJ2-3, with 7 bases that match TRBD2. Trimming took 3 bases from V and 2 from J; bases not matched to a gene: 8. The length of the CDR3 is 16 residues. The germline gives CDR1 KGHSH, CDR2 LQKENI. This CDR3 is CASSPPLAGVTDTQYF. In DNA, the CDR3 is TGTGCCAGCTCACCCCCCCTTGCGGGGGTCACAGATACGCAGTATTTT.

V gene TRBV27 combines with J gene TRBJ2-7, with no clear D. Trimming shortened V by 4 bases and J by 6 bases, and 22 bases separated the two germline ends. The length of the CDR3 is 16 residues. Germline V CDR1 and CDR2: MNHEY, SMNVEV (reference sequence). The DNA of the CDR3 is TGTGCCAGCAGTTCCCATGTCGGTGTTGATGGGCGCGAGCAGTACTTC. Amino acid sequence: CASSSHVGVDGREQYF.

The gene calls are TRBV27 and TRBJ2-2, with TRBD2 identical over 10 bases. CDR3 length: 16 residues. Germline CDR1 is MNHEY and CDR2 is SMNVEV (reference sequence). V lost 2 bases, J lost 6 bases, and 6 bases stayed unmatched. The CDR3 sequence is CASSLEAGGGSGELFF. DNA for the CDR3: TGTGCCAGCAGTTTAGAAGCGGGAGGGGGTTCCGGGGAGCTGTTTTTT.

This chain joins TRBV28 and TRBJ2-3; D possibly corresponds to TRBD2 (7 bases). CDR1 MDHEN and CDR2 SYDVKM come from the germline V gene. Trimming shortened V by 8 bases and J by 0 bases, and 18 bases separated the two germline ends. This CDR3 is 16 amino acids long. The CDR3 here is CASHHPGGPSTDTQYF. The CDR3 coding sequence is TGTGCCAGCCATCATCCGGGGGGCCCGAGCACAGATACGCAGTATTTT. The full variable domain, completed using reference TRBV28 and TRBJ2-3, is DVKVTQSSRYLVKRTGEKVFLECVQDMDHENMFWYRQDPGLGLRLIYFSYDVKMKEKGDIPEGYSVSREKKERFSLILESASTNQTSMYLCASHHPGGPSTDTQYFGPGTRLTVL.

The chain recombines TRBV28 with TRBJ1-3; the D gene is possibly TRBD1 (6 bases). Trimming removed 11 bases at V and 0 bases at J, with 20 bases between. From germline, CDR1 is MDHEN and CDR2 SYDVKM. The CDR3 is 16 residues long. CDR3 sequence: CAHTPRGSSSGNTIYF. The CDR3 DNA reads as TGTGCCCACACGCCAAGGGGGTCATCCTCTGGAAACACCATATATTTT.

The CDR3 DNA reads as TGTGCCAGCAGTCCCCTCTACAATGAGCAGTTCTTC. Its protein product is CASSPLYNEQFF. The chain is built from TRBV28 and TRBJ2-1; D remains ambiguous. The CDR3 sequence is 12 residues long. From germline, CDR1 is MDHEN and CDR2 SYDVKM. Trimming removed 5 bases from V and 3 bases from J, with 5 bases in between.

The DNA for the CDR3 is TGTGCCAGCAGAGCTCTAGCGCCCACCGGGGAGCTGTTTTTT. Translation gives CASRALAPTGELFF. The chain employs TRBV6-1 and TRBJ2-2, with D tentatively TRBD2 (6 bases). Germline values: CDR1 MNHNS, CDR2 SASEGT. Trimming shortened V by 6 bases and J by 4 bases, and 12 bases separated the two germline ends. CDR3 size: 14 residues.

This clone has only a few counts. The same CDR3 also results from other DNA sequences found in this sample. This chain joins TRBV28 and TRBJ1-4; TRBD1 matches at 7 bases. The CDR3 totals 14 residues. The V gene end was trimmed by 6 bases and the J gene end by 5 bases; junction bases not matched to a gene: 6. Germline V lookup: CDR1 MDHEN, CDR2 SYDVKM. The CDR3 DNA reads TGTGCCAGCAGCTCGGACAGGAGAAATGAAAAACTGTTTTTT. This translates into CASSSDRRNEKLFF.

This chain joins TRBV7-9 and TRBJ2-1; TRBD2 might be the D (5 bases). Trimming removed 0 bases at V and 13 bases at J, with 10 bases between. Looked up from germline, CDR1 is SEHNR and CDR2 is FQNEAQ (reference sequence). There are 12 residues in the CDR3. CDR3 protein: CASSLAEGLQFF. CDR3 sequence (DNA): TGTGCCAGCAGCTTAGCTGAAGGACTTCAGTTCTTC.

V is TRBV10-1 and J is TRBJ2-7; 12 bases match TRBD2. The CDR3 loop spans 14 amino acids. The V and J ends lost 4 bases and 7 bases, in that order; junction bases with no gene match: 5. Germline lookup yields CDR1 WNHNN and CDR2 SYGVQD (reference sequence). The CDR3 DNA reads TGCGCCAGCAGTGCTAGCGGGAGGGCCAGTGAGCAGTACTTC. Translation: CASSASGRASEQYF.

This chain connects TRBV12-5 to TRBJ2-2; 11 bases are a match to TRBD2. J lost 2 bases, V lost 4 bases, and 6 bases had no gene match. The germline V gene has CDR1 LGHNT and CDR2 FRNRAP. The CDR3 is made up of 17 amino acids. The CDR3 DNA sequence: TGTGCTAGTGGTTCGTCGGGACTAGCGGAAAACACCGGGGAGCTGTTTTTT. Its translation: CASGSSGLAENTGELFF. Full variable domain (rest looked up from reference TRBV12-5 and TRBJ2-2): DARVTQTPRHKVTEMGQEVTMRCQPILGHNTVFWYRQTMMQGLELLAYFRNRAPLDDSGMPKDRFSAEMPDATLATLKIQPSEPRDSAVYFCASGSSGLAENTGELFFGEGSRLTVL.

V usage is TRBV4-2 and J usage is TRBJ1-2, with D unclear. The germline CDR1 and CDR2 sequences are LGHNA and YNFKEQ. V was trimmed by 1 base and J by 3 bases, leaving 15 bases between them. The CDR3 contains 16 residues. The CDR3: CASSQGVPGRHYGYTF. The CDR3 DNA reads as TGTGCCAGCAGCCAAGGTGTCCCCGGGAGACACTATGGCTACACCTTC.

The chain links TRBV27 to TRBJ1-2, with a tentative D call TRBD1 (6 bases). The CDR3 contains 15 residues. Looked up from germline, CDR1 is MNHEY and CDR2 is SMNVEV (reference sequence). The V end was cut by 3 bases, the J end by 4 bases, with 15 bases between. The CDR3 loop is CASSFTRTALYGYTF. The CDR3 DNA sequence: TGTGCCAGCAGTTTCACCCGGACAGCTCTCTATGGCTACACCTTC.

The J gene is TRBJ2-3, the V gene TRBV25-1; no reliable D call. V lost 7 bases and J lost 7, with 18 bases in between. Germline CDR1 and CDR2: MGHDK and SYGVNS. This CDR3 region has 14 residues. CDR3 residues: CASTPLTDNNTQYF. The DNA for the CDR3 is TGTGCCAGCACCCCCCTCACAGATAACAATACGCAGTATTTT.